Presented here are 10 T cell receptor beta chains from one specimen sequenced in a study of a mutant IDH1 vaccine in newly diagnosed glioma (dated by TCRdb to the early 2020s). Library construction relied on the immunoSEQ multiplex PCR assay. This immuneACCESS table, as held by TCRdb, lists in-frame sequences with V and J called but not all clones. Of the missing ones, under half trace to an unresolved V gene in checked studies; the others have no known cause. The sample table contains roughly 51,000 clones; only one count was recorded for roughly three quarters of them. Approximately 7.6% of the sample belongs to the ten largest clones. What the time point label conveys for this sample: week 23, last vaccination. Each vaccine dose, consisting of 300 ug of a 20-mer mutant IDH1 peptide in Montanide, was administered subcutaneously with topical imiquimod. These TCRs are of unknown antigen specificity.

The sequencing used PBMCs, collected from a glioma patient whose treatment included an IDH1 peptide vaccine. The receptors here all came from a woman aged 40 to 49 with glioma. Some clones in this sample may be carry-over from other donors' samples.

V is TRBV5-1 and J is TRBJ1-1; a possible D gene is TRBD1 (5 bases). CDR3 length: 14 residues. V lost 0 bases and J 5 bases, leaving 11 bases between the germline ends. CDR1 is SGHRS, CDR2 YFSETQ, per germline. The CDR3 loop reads CASSLARGGTEAFF. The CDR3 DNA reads TGCGCCAGCAGCTTGGCTAGGGGAGGGACTGAAGCTTTCTTT.

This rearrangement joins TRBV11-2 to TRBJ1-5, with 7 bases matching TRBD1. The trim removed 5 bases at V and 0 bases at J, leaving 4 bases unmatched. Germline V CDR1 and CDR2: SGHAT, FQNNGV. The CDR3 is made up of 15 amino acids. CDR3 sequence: CASSQGQYSNQPQHF. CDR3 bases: TGTGCCAGCAGCCAGGGACAGTATAGCAATCAGCCCCAGCATTTT.

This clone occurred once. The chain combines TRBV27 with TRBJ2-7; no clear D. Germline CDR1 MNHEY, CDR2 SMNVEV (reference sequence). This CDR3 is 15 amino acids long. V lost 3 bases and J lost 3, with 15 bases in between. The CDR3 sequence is CASSFSLNSFYEQYF. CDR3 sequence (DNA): TGTGCCAGCAGTTTTAGCTTGAATAGTTTCTACGAGCAGTACTTC.

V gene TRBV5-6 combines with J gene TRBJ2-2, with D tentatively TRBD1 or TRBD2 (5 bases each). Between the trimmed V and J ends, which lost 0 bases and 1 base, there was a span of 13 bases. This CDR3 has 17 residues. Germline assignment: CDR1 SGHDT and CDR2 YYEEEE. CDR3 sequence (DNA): TGTGCCAGCAGCTTGGAGTCGGGGCGGTGGAACACCGGGGAGCTGTTTTTT. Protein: CASSLESGRWNTGELFF.

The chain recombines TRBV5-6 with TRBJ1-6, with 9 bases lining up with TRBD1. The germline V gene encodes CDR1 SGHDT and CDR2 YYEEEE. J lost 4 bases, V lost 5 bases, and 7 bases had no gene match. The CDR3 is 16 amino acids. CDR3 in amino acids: CASRRGQGLYNSPLHF. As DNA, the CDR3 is TGTGCCAGCAGGAGGGGACAGGGACTTTATAATTCACCCCTCCACTTT.

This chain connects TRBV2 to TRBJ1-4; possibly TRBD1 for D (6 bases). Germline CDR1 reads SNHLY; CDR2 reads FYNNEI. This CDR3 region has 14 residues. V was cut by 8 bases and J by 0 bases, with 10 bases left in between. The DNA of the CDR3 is TGTGCCAGCGAGGGGACACCAACTAATGAAAAACTGTTTTTT. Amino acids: CASEGTPTNEKLFF.

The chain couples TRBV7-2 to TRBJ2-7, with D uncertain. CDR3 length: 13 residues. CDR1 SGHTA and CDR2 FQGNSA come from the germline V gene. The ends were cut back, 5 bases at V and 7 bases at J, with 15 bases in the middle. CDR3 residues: CASSPRSTWEQYF. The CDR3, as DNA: TGTGCCAGCAGCCCGCGTTCGACATGGGAGCAGTACTTC.

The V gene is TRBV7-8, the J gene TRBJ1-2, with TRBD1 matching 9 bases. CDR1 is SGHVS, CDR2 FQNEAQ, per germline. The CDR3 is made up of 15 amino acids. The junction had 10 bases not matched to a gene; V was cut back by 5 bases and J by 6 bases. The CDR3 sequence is CASSAYRGRGDGYTF. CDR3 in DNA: TGTGCCAGCAGCGCCTACAGGGGGCGCGGGGATGGCTACACCTTC.

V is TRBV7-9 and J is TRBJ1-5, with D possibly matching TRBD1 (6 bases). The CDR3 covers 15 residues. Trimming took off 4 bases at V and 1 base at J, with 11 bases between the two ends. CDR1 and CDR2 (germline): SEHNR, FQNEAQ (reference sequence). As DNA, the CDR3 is TGTGCCAGCAGCTCTCGAGGGGGGAGCAATCAGCCCCAGCATTTT. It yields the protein CASSSRGGSNQPQHF.

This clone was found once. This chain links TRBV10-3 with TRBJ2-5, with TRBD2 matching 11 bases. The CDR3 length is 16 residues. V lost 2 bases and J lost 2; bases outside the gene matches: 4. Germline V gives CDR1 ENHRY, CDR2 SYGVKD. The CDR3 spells CAISETSGGSQETQYF. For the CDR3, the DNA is TGTGCCATCAGTGAGACTAGCGGGGGATCACAAGAGACCCAGTACTTC.